This T cell receptor (beta chain) comes out of a study of cytomegalovirus exposure and HLA in healthy donors. Points from the study as a whole: Reports indicated that the classifier achieved high specificity and sensitivity in diagnosing cytomegalovirus status. HLA alleles were associated with 15,000 to 20,000 TCR beta sequences in a later analysis at 0.05 false discovery rate. Researchers counted approximately 160 TCR beta chains as cytomegalovirus-associated.

Vbeta (60) and Jbeta (13) primers were used in the PCR. Per the study methods: A follow-up analysis tallied tens of millions of unique TCR beta chains, some 11 million shared. The assay was immunoSEQ multiplex PCR, and TCRdb's table has in-frame clones only and misses some. V and J calls plus clone size are reproduced from that table; the DNA served to infer D and trimming. The sample includes tens of thousands of clones, roughly 80% of them seen just once. As concerns this clone: The target antigen is unknown. The junction differs from germline at one of its ends, possibly a read error.

Sequencing was done on a sample of PBMCs. The TCR comes from a man between 35 and 55 years old in good health and CMV-seronegative.

DNA for the CDR3: TGTGCCAGCAGCTTATTTAACCAGGAGACCCAGTACTTC. It specifies CASSLFNQETQYF. This chain connects TRBV11-3 to TRBJ2-5; D remains ambiguous. The germline gives CDR1 SGHNT, CDR2 YENEEA. This CDR3 spans 13 amino acids.